The following is a T cell receptor beta chain sequence with its context. The data were obtained in a study of blood T cell repertoires in COVID-19. Across the study: Collection of acute and convalescent COVID-19 samples took place in the United States, Italy and Spain. The analysed material was cDNA or gDNA that came from T cells, B-cell-depleted T cells, or PBMCs.

As originally analysed: Amplification of reference gene primers provided the estimated nucleated cell counts. The repertoire was sequenced with immunoSEQ multiplex PCR; TCRdb's copy has only in-frame clones and lacks some. The V and J calls and clone size are taken from that table; D and trimming were inferred from the DNA. The sample lists fewer than 60,000 clones; about 80% were seen once. This TCR came from a man aged 60-69 years with acute or convalescent COVID-19. Sequencing used peripheral blood.

CDR3 loop: CASSERDYGYTF. Written as DNA, the CDR3 is TGTGCCAGCAGTGAAAGAGATTATGGCTACACCTTC. The rearrangement joins TRBV6-1 to TRBJ1-2; D uncertain. Looked up from germline, CDR1 is MNHNS and CDR2 is SASEGT. This CDR3 is 12 amino acids long. Trimming removed 2 bases from V and 5 bases from J, with 6 bases in between.